A single sample gave rise to the 3 T cell receptor beta chains below, sequenced in a study of blood T cell repertoires in COVID-19. Sequencing was performed with immunoSEQ multiplex PCR; in TCRdb, only in-frame clones are kept and a portion is missing. The sample has 120,000 to 150,000 clones; around nine tenths are singletons. The sequencing input was peripheral blood. Receptors were obtained from a man between 50 and 59 years old with active or convalescent COVID-19.

The J gene is TRBJ1-1, the V gene TRBV30; TRBD1 might be the D (5 bases). Germline V gene data show CDR1 as GTSNPN and CDR2 as SVGIG (reference sequence). With 5 bases removed from V and 1 base from J, the gap between germline ends came to 11 bases. This CDR3 region has 13 residues. This CDR3 is CAWLGQGNTEAFF. The CDR3 coding sequence is TGTGCCTGGCTAGGGCAGGGGAACACTGAAGCTTTCTTT.

CDR3 in amino acids: CASSPRGEQGIYEQYF. The CDR3 DNA reads as TGCGCCAGCAGCCCACGAGGGGAACAGGGGATTTACGAGCAGTACTTC. The chain carries TRBV4-1 and TRBJ2-7, with 7 bases fitting TRBD1. This CDR3 is 16 amino acids long. Trimming took 4 bases from V and 4 from J; bases not matched to a gene: 13. Germline assignment: CDR1 MGHRA and CDR2 YSYEKL.

The chain uses TRBV2 and TRBJ1-5, with D unresolved. Trimming took 5 bases from V and 2 from J, leaving 13 bases between them. The CDR3 has 15 amino acids. The V gene's germline CDR1 is SNHLY and CDR2 FYNNEI. The DNA of the CDR3 is TGTGCCAGCAGTAGGCCCTCCCGGGGCAATCAGCCCCAGCATTTT. Its translation is CASSRPSRGNQPQHF.